Listed here are 16 T cell receptor beta chains from one sample, sequenced in a study of shared clonotypes between healthy human individuals. CD45RO-negative, CCR7-selected cells formed the naive CD8 fraction, which excluded terminally differentiated effector memory CD45RA+ cells. Assay used: immunoSEQ multiplex PCR; TCRdb lists only in-frame clones, some missing. The sample lists about 2.1 million clones; approximately 94% were seen once. The specimen sequenced was naive CD8+ T cells from PBMCs. Every receptor here comes from a man in his late teens or twenties in good health. Some clones in this sample may be carry-over from other donors' samples.

Concerning this clone itself: Other nucleotide sequences from this sample produce the same CDR3. This rearrangement joins TRBV27 to TRBJ2-2; D could derive from TRBD1 or TRBD2 (5 bases each). Germline V gives CDR1 MNHEY, CDR2 SMNVEV (reference sequence). CDR3 length: 15 residues. The V and J ends lost 3 bases and 2 bases respectively, with 10 bases between them. The chain's CDR3 is CASSLGTVNTGELFF. The DNA for the CDR3 is TGTGCCAGCAGTTTGGGGACGGTTAACACCGGGGAGCTGTTTTTT.

The rearrangement joins TRBV18 to TRBJ2-2, with 9 bases matching TRBD1. The V and J ends lost 2 bases and 5 bases, in that order; junction bases with no gene match: 6. CDR1 KGHSH and CDR2 LQKENI come from the germline V gene. The CDR3 is 16 residues long. This chain's CDR3 is CASSPIEDRGTGELFF. The CDR3 DNA sequence: TGTGCCAGCTCACCAATTGAGGACAGGGGAACCGGGGAGCTGTTTTTT. Variable domain in full (rest from reference TRBV18 and TRBJ2-2): NAGVMQNPRHLVRRRGQEARLRCSPMKGHSHVYWYRQLPEEGLKFMVYLQKENIIDESGMPKERFSAEFPKEGPSILRIQQVVRGDSAAYFCASSPIEDRGTGELFFGEGSRLTVL.

This chain uses TRBV4-3 with TRBJ2-2; 10 positions agree with TRBD2. The CDR3 loop spans 16 amino acids. V trimming: 0 bases; J trimming: 7 bases; junction bases outside the gene matches: 5. The germline V gene has CDR1 LGHNA and CDR2 YSLEER. The CDR3 reads CASSQDSSGSLGELFF. CDR3 bases: TGCGCCAGCAGCCAAGACTCTAGCGGGAGCCTCGGGGAGCTGTTTTTT.

The table lists this clone with a count of one. V usage is TRBV7-9 and J usage is TRBJ1-4; 8 bases fit TRBD1. In germline, CDR1 is SEHNR, CDR2 FQNEAQ (reference sequence). The V and J ends lost 5 bases and 5 bases, in that order; junction bases with no gene match: 10. The CDR3 contains 16 residues. CDR3: CASSPDRAGSNEKLFF. The CDR3 nucleotides are TGTGCCAGCAGCCCGGACAGGGCTGGGTCCAATGAAAAACTGTTTTTT. Drawing the rest from reference TRBV7-9 and TRBJ1-4, the complete variable domain is DTGVSQNPRHKITKRGQNVTFRCDPISEHNRLYWYRQTLGQGPEFLTYFQNEAQLEKSRLLSDRFSAERPKGSFSTLEIQRTEQGDSAMYLCASSPDRAGSNEKLFFGSGTQLSVL.

Note on this clone: Other DNA variants within this sample encode the same CDR3. The chain couples TRBV27 to TRBJ1-1; D uncertain. Trimming pared 2 bases from V and 0 bases from J, leaving 7 bases between. From germline, CDR1 is MNHEY and CDR2 SMNVEV (reference sequence). The CDR3 totals 14 residues. Here the CDR3 DNA reads TGTGCCAGCAGTTTAGGGCGGATGAACACTGAAGCTTTCTTT. This sequence encodes CASSLGRMNTEAFF.

The rearrangement uses TRBV19 and TRBJ1-1, with a weak D call TRBD1 (6 bases). Germline CDR1 is LNHDA and CDR2 is SQIVND (reference sequence). The ends were cut back, 4 bases at V and 1 base at J, with 16 bases in the middle. The CDR3 is made up of 16 amino acids. CDR3 residues: CASSTPARGGNTEAFF. The CDR3, as DNA: TGTGCCAGTAGTACCCCCGCAAGGGGGGGGAACACTGAAGCTTTCTTT. Variable domain in full (rest from reference TRBV19 and TRBJ1-1): DGGITQSPKYLFRKEGQNVTLSCEQNLNHDAMYWYRQDPGQGLRLIYYSQIVNDFQKGDIAEGYSVSREKKESFPLTVTSAQKNPTAFYLCASSTPARGGNTEAFFGQGTRLTVV.

CDR3 protein: CASSQAIIVPNTGELFF. Here the CDR3 DNA reads TGCGCCAGCAGCCAAGCCATCATAGTTCCGAACACCGGGGAGCTGTTTTTT. The rearrangement uses TRBV4-1 and TRBJ2-2; D remains ambiguous. V gave up 1 base and J gave up 0 bases, with 12 bases separating them. Germline V lookup: CDR1 MGHRA, CDR2 YSYEKL. This CDR3 region has 17 residues.

This chain uses TRBV9 with TRBJ2-5; D uncertain. Trimming took 0 bases from V and 2 from J, leaving 11 bases between them. From germline, CDR1 is SGDLS and CDR2 YYNGEE. This CDR3 has 15 residues. The CDR3 coding sequence is TGTGCCAGCAGCGTAGGGGCGAGTCGACAAGAGACCCAGTACTTC. Amino acids: CASSVGASRQETQYF.

The chain uses TRBV7-6 and TRBJ2-3; D gene unclear. This CDR3 is built from 16 residues. V was shortened by 0 bases and J by 1 base, with 11 bases between the two germline ends. Germline V gene lookup returns CDR1 SGHVS and CDR2 FNYEAQ. The CDR3 loop reads CASSLAWTAGTDTQYF. The CDR3 DNA follows: TGTGCCAGCAGCTTAGCGTGGACCGCGGGCACAGATACGCAGTATTTT.

This chain links TRBV14 with TRBJ2-1, with 9 bases that match TRBD2. Germline CDR1 and CDR2: SGHDN and FVKESK. The CDR3 spans 15 residues. Trimming cost V 0 bases and J 7 bases; bases outside gene matches: 4. The CDR3 nucleotides read TGTGCCAGCAGCCAAGACAGACTAGCGGCAAATGAGCAGTTCTTC. Its protein product is CASSQDRLAANEQFF. The whole variable domain, remainder taken from reference TRBV14 and TRBJ2-1, is EAGVTQFPSHSVIEKGQTVTLRCDPISGHDNLYWYRRVMGKEIKFLLHFVKESKQDESGMPNNRFLAERTGGTYSTLKVQPAELEDSGVYFCASSQDRLAANEQFFGPGTRLTVL.

This chain joins TRBV4-1 and TRBJ1-1; the D gene is possibly TRBD1 (6 bases). Trimming removed 3 bases from V and 10 bases from J, with 15 bases in between. Germline CDR1 MGHRA, CDR2 YSYEKL. The CDR3 consists of 13 residues. The CDR3 region is CASSQGMGATAFF. The CDR3 bases are TGCGCCAGCAGCCAGGGGATGGGGGCGACAGCTTTCTTT.

The genes are TRBV19 and TRBJ2-1; 14 nucleotides agree with TRBD2. The CDR3 is made up of 19 amino acids. Unmatched junction bases numbered 9, after V lost 1 base and J lost 4 bases. Germline CDR1 and CDR2: LNHDA and SQIVND (reference sequence). The CDR3 sequence is CASSIGGRLAGGIYNEQFF. CDR3 DNA sequence: TGTGCCAGTAGTATAGGGGGGCGACTAGCGGGAGGGATTTACAATGAGCAGTTCTTC. The whole variable domain, filled in from reference TRBV19 and TRBJ2-1, reads DGGITQSPKYLFRKEGQNVTLSCEQNLNHDAMYWYRQDPGQGLRLIYYSQIVNDFQKGDIAEGYSVSREKKESFPLTVTSAQKNPTAFYLCASSIGGRLAGGIYNEQFFGPGTRLTVL.

The chain uses TRBV4-3 and TRBJ2-7; TRBD2 might be the D (6 bases). The germline V and J ends were trimmed by 2 bases and 5 bases, with 25 bases remaining between them. The CDR3 extends over 18 amino acids. Looked up from germline, CDR1 is LGHNA and CDR2 is YSLEER. This CDR3 is CASSQQGGSTTAVHEQYF. The CDR3 DNA reads TGCGCCAGCAGCCAACAGGGAGGCTCGACCACAGCCGTCCACGAGCAGTACTTC.

The chain combines TRBV27 with TRBJ2-1; no clear D. Germline V gives CDR1 MNHEY, CDR2 SMNVEV (reference sequence). Trimming cost V 7 bases and J 0 bases, with 19 bases left between them. The CDR3 loop spans 17 amino acids. CDR3 protein: CASIPWAITNSYNEQFF. DNA of the CDR3: TGTGCCAGCATCCCTTGGGCTATTACCAACTCCTACAATGAGCAGTTCTTC.

This chain joins TRBV27 and TRBJ2-1; D tentatively fits TRBD1 or TRBD2 (6 bases each). Germline-derived CDR1 and CDR2 are MNHEY and SMNVEV (reference sequence). CDR3 length: 13 amino acids. The V end lost 2 bases, the J end lost 14 bases, and 16 bases lay between the germline ends. The CDR3 coding sequence is TGTGCCAGCAGTTTAAACCGGCCAAGGGGGGAGTTCTTC. Its protein product is CASSLNRPRGEFF.

Notes on this clone: Other DNA sequences in the same sample also yield this CDR3. V usage is TRBV30 and J usage is TRBJ2-1; 12 bases match TRBD2. Germline lookup yields CDR1 GTSNPN and CDR2 SVGIG (reference sequence). J gave up 6 bases and V 2 bases, and 5 bases lay outside the gene matches. The CDR3 extends over 15 amino acids. The CDR3 is CAWSPSGRAVNEQFF. Here the CDR3 DNA reads TGTGCCTGGAGTCCTAGCGGGAGGGCTGTCAATGAGCAGTTCTTC.